The entry that follows covers one T cell receptor beta chain sequence. The antigen it binds to is not known. No base quality information exists; no much larger clone differs at one position. TCR beta libraries were generated from genomic DNA with the immunoSEQ kit, following the manufacturer's recommendations. To prepare the libraries, a first multiplex PCR with proprietary primers was run, followed by a second PCR that added unique barcodes, and a bead cleanup was done after each round. Each sample batch included a kit-provided positive control reaction and a negative control reaction. The final libraries were assessed on an Agilent 4200 TapeStation D1000 ScreenTape, pooled by volume, and quantified by qPCR. Sequencing was performed on an Illumina NextSeq500 using a MidOutput 150-cycle cartridge, with 156 Read1 cycles, 15 Index1 cycles, and the kit custom primers. The pooled library was loaded at roughly 0.96 pM, with an approximately 21% PhiX control spiked in. Per the source publication's procedure: Vendor-processed data were analyzed in R, with a clonotype defined as all T cells sharing the same CDR3 nucleotide sequence. In the clone abundance analyses, frequencies in each sample were normalized to that sample's 10,000 most abundant clones. Public T cell clones, which averaged fewer than five per sample, were excluded before analysis. Tumor-enriched and baseline blood-enriched clonotypes were defined by at least a 32-fold difference in abundance between compartments. Clonotypes expanded or contracted between blood time points were identified with a beta-binomial differential abundance model. Tumor-blood repertoire similarity was measured with the Baroni-Urbani and Buser coefficient, and groups were compared using two-tailed Wilcoxon tests in R. Here the immuneACCESS table is served through TCRdb, limited to in-frame sequences with V and J called. Missing clones are a known gap in these copies; in checked studies unresolved V genes cover under half, and the rest lacks a known reason. V and J calls and clone size are given by that table; D and trimming were obtained from the DNA. The sample profile shows about 150,000 clones; approximately 88% of them were found once. Around 13% of the sample is in the top ten clones.

The data derive from a study of radiation and T cells in renal cell carcinoma (dated by TCRdb to 2018 to 2021). Regarding the complete study: The samples were obtained from a clinical trial, where primary renal cell carcinomas were treated with 15 Gy stereotactic body radiation therapy and then removed by nephrectomy 4 weeks afterward. A total of 4,016,671 unique CDR3 nucleotide sequences, encoding 2.5 million to 3 million unique CDR3 amino acid sequences, were found across all 50 or so samples. In total, 50 to 60 samples underwent TCR beta sequencing: around 26 tumors plus 27 peripheral blood samples.

The sample's time point label, in plain terms: blood 2 weeks post-SBRT. Per the publication, the treatment or condition label means: 15 Gy SBRT to primary tumor, nephrectomy 4 weeks later. To follow tumor-enriched clonotypes, serial peripheral blood was collected from radiation-treated patients at baseline and at 2 weeks and 4 weeks after SBRT. All patients had renal cell carcinoma with clear cell pathology. Genomic DNA for TCR sequencing was prepared using the QIAamp DNA Blood Mini Kit (Qiagen). Only samples passing all quality control checks were included in the analyses. V and J lose 4 bases and 4 bases, and a span of 18 bases separates them. The germline V gene specifies SGHDT as CDR1 and YYEEEE as CDR2. The CDR3 covers 16 residues, taking in both the cysteine and the phenylalanine. Solely the CDR3 DNA is kept, with 48 bases framed from the first base. The research as a whole found: An increase in top tumor clonotypes in blood was observed from baseline to 2 weeks post-radiation, followed by contraction by 4 weeks, which was taken to suggest transient expansion of tumor-resident clones. The single-armed trial design could not address effects of radiation dose or scheduling on the TCR repertoire. Changes in the blood repertoire were not tracked past 4 weeks after treatment. Because pretreatment tumor biopsies were not available, the study could not determine whether clonotypes were already present within the tumor at baseline.

This TCR was sampled from a woman aged 45-65 years with renal cell carcinoma. This chain is built from TRBV5-6 and TRBJ1-5, and perhaps TRBD1 as D gene, on 5 matching bases. The source material was blood, sampled from a patient whose treatment included radiotherapy and nephrectomy. The DNA is as follows: TGTGCCAGCAGCCTCTTTCAGGGTTCGGGGAATCAGCCCCAGCATTTT. It specifies CASSLFQGSGNQPQHF.